Following are 26 T cell receptor beta chains from one sample sequenced in a study of response to subunit inactivated influenza vaccine. TCRdb reanalysed the RT-PCR reads using MiXCR and keeps one entry per CDR3 protein. Among hundreds of thousands of distinct CDR3 sequences listed, roughly 13% were seen once. The sample in question was PBMCs from blood, obtained less than 15 days before vaccination. Every receptor here comes from a man aged 50-59 years who received an inactivated influenza vaccine.

This clonotype showed up just a few times. This rearrangement joins TRBV29-1 to TRBJ2-6; 11 bases fit TRBD1. The germline V gene encodes CDR1 SQVTM and CDR2 ANQGSEA. The CDR3 extends over 16 amino acids. The junction had 2 bases not matched to a gene; V was cut back by 4 bases and J by 0 bases. This chain's CDR3 is CSVAGQGVSGANVLTF. The CDR3 DNA sequence: TGCAGCGTTGCGGGACAGGGGGTCTCTGGGGCCAACGTCCTGACTTTC.

The chain has TRBV7-2 and TRBJ2-5; no firm D call. Germline values: CDR1 SGHTA, CDR2 FQGNSA. The CDR3 loop spans 11 amino acids. The V end lost 5 bases, the J end lost 5 bases, and 6 bases lay between the germline ends. The CDR3 region is CASSVIETQYF. DNA of the CDR3: TGTGCCAGCAGCGTTATCGAGACCCAGTACTTC.

This clonotype has a single count. CDR3 DNA sequence: TGTGCCAGCAGTTTTTTTCTAGAGACCCAGTACTTC. It translates to CASSFFLETQYF. The chain combines TRBV12-3 or TRBV12-4 with TRBJ2-5; D is unclear. The germline V and J ends were trimmed by 3 bases and 4 bases, with 6 bases remaining between them. This CDR3 contains 12 residues.

The sample holds many counts of this clonotype. The chain has TRBV6-1 and TRBJ1-4; D unresolved. This CDR3 spans 14 amino acids. V was trimmed by 6 bases and J by 7 bases, leaving 15 bases between them. The V gene's germline CDR1 is MNHNS and CDR2 SASEGT. In nucleotides, the CDR3 is TGTGCCAGCAGAAGGACCGCCGGTGGTGAAAAACTGTTTTTT. Amino acids: CASRRTAGGEKLFF.

The rearrangement uses TRBV28 and TRBJ2-2; D assignment may be TRBD1 or TRBD2 (5 bases each). V was trimmed by 5 bases and J by 4 bases, leaving 17 bases between them. Germline lookup yields CDR1 MDHEN and CDR2 SYDVKM. This CDR3 region has 16 residues. For the CDR3, the DNA is TGTGCCAGCAGTAATTTCAGAGGGGCGGTCACCGGGGAGCTGTTTTTT. It specifies CASSNFRGAVTGELFF.

The V call is TRBV7-9, the J call TRBJ2-5, with 7 bases aligning to TRBD2. CDR1 and CDR2 from the germline V gene are SEHNR and FQNEAQ (reference sequence). The CDR3 spans 15 residues. V shed 3 bases, J shed 2 bases, and the junction held 6 bases outside the gene matches. This CDR3 reads CASSFGGSGQETQYF. DNA of the CDR3: TGTGCCAGCAGCTTCGGCGGGAGCGGGCAAGAGACCCAGTACTTC.

This rearrangement joins TRBV7-6 to TRBJ1-5; D is unclear. With 1 base removed from V and 0 bases from J, the gap between germline ends came to 10 bases. CDR3 length equals 16 residues. Germline CDR1 and CDR2: SGHVS and FNYEAQ. Written as DNA, the CDR3 is TGTGCCAGCAGCTTAGAGCCAGGCGATAGCAATCAGCCCCAGCATTTT. It specifies CASSLEPGDSNQPQHF. The complete variable domain, with remaining parts taken from reference TRBV7-6 and TRBJ1-5, reads GAGVSQSPRYKVTKRGQDVALRCDPISGHVSLYWYRQALGQGPEFLTYFNYEAQQDKSGLPNDRFSAERPEGSISTLTIQRTEQRDSAMYRCASSLEPGDSNQPQHFGDGTRLSIL.

V and J are TRBV13 and TRBJ2-5, with 9 bases identical to TRBD2. The CDR3 loop spans 17 amino acids. The J segment lost 3 bases and the V segment lost 2 bases, leaving 10 bases of the junction unmatched. The germline gives CDR1 PRHDT, CDR2 FYEKMQ (reference sequence). The CDR3 DNA is TGTGCCAGCAGCTTAACCCAGGGCGGGGGGGCAGAAGAGACCCAGTACTTC. Residues: CASSLTQGGGAEETQYF.

V usage is TRBV25-1 and J usage is TRBJ2-7; perhaps TRBD2 as D (6 bases). Per germline, CDR1 MGHDK and CDR2 SYGVNS. The CDR3 loop spans 14 amino acids. The V end lost 2 bases, the J end lost 6 bases, and 14 bases lay between the germline ends. CDR3 nucleotide sequence: TGTGCCAGCAGTGAACACGGAAGGGACTCCGAGCAGTACTTC. This codes for CASSEHGRDSEQYF.

V is TRBV7-9 and J is TRBJ1-1; unclear D gene. Germline CDR1 SEHNR, CDR2 FQNEAQ (reference sequence). Between the trimmed V and J ends, which lost 5 bases and 4 bases, there was a span of 14 bases. The CDR3 has 14 amino acids. The CDR3 nucleotides read TGTGCCAGCAGCCCCGGATTGTCCGGCACTGAAGCTTTCTTT. This translates into CASSPGLSGTEAFF.

This clonotype was detected a few times. This chain connects TRBV10-3 to TRBJ2-7; D tentatively fits TRBD1 or TRBD2 (6 bases each). Germline values: CDR1 ENHRY, CDR2 SYGVKD. The germline V and J ends were trimmed by 4 bases and 0 bases, with 13 bases remaining between them. This CDR3 is 15 amino acids long. The CDR3 protein is CAISGGPGSSYEQYF. CDR3 DNA sequence: TGTGCCATCAGTGGGGGGCCCGGGAGCTCCTACGAGCAGTACTTC.

In this sample, this clonotype turned up many times. The rearrangement links TRBV12-3 or TRBV12-4 to TRBJ2-1; TRBD2 matches at 11 bases. The CDR3 contains 14 residues. After removal of 5 bases from V and 9 bases from J, the junction contained 6 bases not matched to a gene. The CDR3 loop is CASSISGRAGEQFF. CDR3 DNA sequence: TGTGCCAGCAGTATTAGCGGGAGGGCCGGTGAGCAGTTCTTC.

This clonotype was counted ten times or more. The genes are TRBV12-3 or TRBV12-4 and TRBJ1-1; no clear D. The CDR3 length is 13 residues. Trimming took 3 bases from V and 1 from J, leaving 6 bases between them. CDR3 DNA: TGTGCCAGCAGTTTGGCCCAGAACACTGAAGCTTTCTTT. Protein sequence: CASSLAQNTEAFF.

This clonotype occurred a few times. The V call is TRBV12-3 or TRBV12-4, the J call TRBJ2-7; 9 nucleotides agree with TRBD2. The CDR3 sequence is 14 residues long. Trimming took 3 bases from V and 7 from J; bases not matched to a gene: 7. The CDR3 coding sequence is TGTGCCAGCAGTTTGCGGGAGGGCTATGGGGAGCAGTACTTC. Amino acids: CASSLREGYGEQYF.

About this clonotype: An end of the junction does not agree with germline; a read error may underlie this. This rearrangement joins TRBV2 to TRBJ2-3, with D possibly being TRBD1 (6 bases). The length of the CDR3 is 13 residues. The germline gives CDR1 SNHLY, CDR2 FYNNEI. In DNA, the CDR3 is TGTGCCAGTAGTGAAACCACAGGGACGCGGCAGTATTTT. Amino acids: CASSETTGTRQYF.

V gene TRBV14 combines with J gene TRBJ2-1; D is unclear. The CDR3 loop spans 16 amino acids. Germline lookup yields CDR1 SGHDN and CDR2 FVKESK. The V end lost 3 bases, the J end lost 6 bases, and 18 bases lay between the germline ends. This CDR3 is CASSHGSSVGSNEQFF. The DNA for the CDR3 is TGTGCCAGCAGCCACGGGTCCAGCGTAGGCTCCAATGAGCAGTTCTTC. The entire variable domain, with the rest obtained from reference TRBV14 and TRBJ2-1, is as follows: EAGVTQFPSHSVIEKGQTVTLRCDPISGHDNLYWYRRVMGKEIKFLLHFVKESKQDESGMPNNRFLAERTGGTYSTLKVQPAELEDSGVYFCASSHGSSVGSNEQFFGPGTRLTVL.

The chain uses TRBV5-1 and TRBJ2-5; D is unresolved. The CDR3 runs 13 residues. The germline V gene encodes CDR1 SGHRS and CDR2 YFSETQ. The V gene lost 7 bases and the J gene lost 5 bases, with 15 bases spanning the gap. This chain's CDR3 is CASSGLPGETQYF. The CDR3, as DNA: TGCGCCAGCTCGGGCCTCCCCGGGGAGACCCAGTACTTC.

The chain couples TRBV4-3 to TRBJ2-1; D possibly corresponds to TRBD1 (5 bases). Germline V gene sequence: CDR1 LGHNA, CDR2 YSLEER. CDR3 length: 16 amino acids. The V gene lost 2 bases and the J gene lost 0 bases, with 11 bases spanning the gap. The CDR3 protein is CASSQTPRGSYNEQFF. Here the CDR3 DNA reads TGCGCCAGCAGCCAAACCCCAAGGGGCTCCTACAATGAGCAGTTCTTC.

The chain combines TRBV12-3 or TRBV12-4 with TRBJ2-5; D is ambiguous. The CDR3 sequence is 13 residues long. Trimming took off 2 bases at V and 9 bases at J, with 13 bases between the two ends. The CDR3, as DNA: TGTGCCAGCAGTTTAAGACGGATTGAAGCCCAGTACTTC. Residues: CASSLRRIEAQYF.

The V call is TRBV29-1, the J call TRBJ2-1, with D maybe TRBD2 (6 bases). Germline V gene sequence: CDR1 SQVTM, CDR2 ANQGSEA. This CDR3 has 14 residues. Trimming pared 8 bases from V and 4 bases from J, leaving 18 bases between. The CDR3 DNA reads TGCAGCACCCTCCGGGGAGGCGTATACAATGAGCAGTTCTTC. Encoded protein: CSTLRGGVYNEQFF.

This clonotype was found once. The chain recombines TRBV3-1 with TRBJ2-1; D is possibly TRBD2 (6 bases). There are 17 residues in the CDR3. The germline V gene encodes CDR1 LGHDT and CDR2 YNNKEL (reference sequence). V was clipped by 4 bases and J by 0 bases, with 16 bases between them. The CDR3 region has the DNA TGTGCCAGCAGCCCCTCCGGGGCCGGGAGCTCCTACAATGAGCAGTTCTTC. Its translation is CASSPSGAGSSYNEQFF.

The chain combines TRBV7-8 with TRBJ2-2; no reliable D call. Germline V gene lookup returns CDR1 SGHVS and CDR2 FQNEAQ. The CDR3 runs to 14 residues. Deletions cut 5 bases from V and 7 bases from J, with 14 bases between. In DNA form, the CDR3 reads TGTGCCAGCAGCCCACCCTTCCGGGTCGGGGAGCTGTTTTTT. As protein: CASSPPFRVGELFF.

This clonotype appeared many times. The V gene is TRBV9, the J gene TRBJ2-2; no firm D call. The CDR3 runs to 13 residues. V gave up 3 bases and J gave up 2 bases, with 5 bases separating them. Germline V gene data show CDR1 as SGDLS and CDR2 as YYNGEE. The CDR3 nucleotides are TGTGCCAGCAGCGCTTCAAACACCGGGGAGCTGTTTTTT. Translated: CASSASNTGELFF.

As concerns this clonotype: This clone may be a read error of a much larger clone one base away. The chain employs TRBV7-9 and TRBJ1-4; D remains ambiguous. The CDR3 spans 11 residues. CDR1 is SEHNR, CDR2 FQNEAQ, per germline (reference sequence). As DNA, the CDR3 is TGTGCCGGCAGCTCCAACGAAAAACTGTTTTTT. This codes for CAGSSNEKLFF.

The chain has TRBV12-3 or TRBV12-4 and TRBJ2-7; no reliable D call. CDR3 length: 13 residues. The V and J ends lost 3 bases and 2 bases respectively, with 8 bases between them. CDR3 sequence: CASSFPPPYEQYF. The DNA for the CDR3 is TGTGCCAGCAGTTTCCCACCCCCCTACGAGCAGTACTTC.

This clonotype was seen more than once but under ten times. The chain uses TRBV7-2 and TRBJ2-7; D not certain. Germline CDR1 is SGHTA and CDR2 is FQGNSA. This CDR3 has 13 amino acids. The V end was cut by 1 base, the J end by 5 bases, with 9 bases between. CDR3: CASSLGPPHEQYF. The CDR3 DNA reads TGTGCCAGCAGCTTAGGACCCCCCCACGAGCAGTACTTC.